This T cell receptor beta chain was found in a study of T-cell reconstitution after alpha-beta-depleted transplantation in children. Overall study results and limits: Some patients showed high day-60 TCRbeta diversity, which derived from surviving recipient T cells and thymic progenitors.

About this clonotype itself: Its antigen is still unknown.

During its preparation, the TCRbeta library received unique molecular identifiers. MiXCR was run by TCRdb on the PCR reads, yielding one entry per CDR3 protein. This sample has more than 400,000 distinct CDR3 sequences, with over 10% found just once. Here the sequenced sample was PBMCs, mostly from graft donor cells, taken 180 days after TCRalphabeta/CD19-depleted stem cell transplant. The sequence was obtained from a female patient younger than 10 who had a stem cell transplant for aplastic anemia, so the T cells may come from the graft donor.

The DNA for the CDR3 is TGTGCCAGCAGCGGGACACAGGGGAATCAGCCCCAGCATTTT. Translated: CASSGTQGNQPQHF. The chain joins TRBV7-3 to TRBJ1-5, with 7 bases fitting TRBD1. Germline V gene lookup returns CDR1 SGHTA and CDR2 FQGTGA. With V trimmed by 5 bases and J by 4 bases, 5 bases remained unmatched. The CDR3 consists of 14 residues. Combining the CDR3 with reference TRBV7-3 and TRBJ1-5 gives the whole variable domain GAGVSQTPSNKVTEKGKYVELRCDPISGHTALYWYRQSLGQGPEFLIYFQGTGAADDSGLPNDRFFAVRPEGSVSTLKIQRTERGDSAVYLCASSGTQGNQPQHFGDGTRLSIL.